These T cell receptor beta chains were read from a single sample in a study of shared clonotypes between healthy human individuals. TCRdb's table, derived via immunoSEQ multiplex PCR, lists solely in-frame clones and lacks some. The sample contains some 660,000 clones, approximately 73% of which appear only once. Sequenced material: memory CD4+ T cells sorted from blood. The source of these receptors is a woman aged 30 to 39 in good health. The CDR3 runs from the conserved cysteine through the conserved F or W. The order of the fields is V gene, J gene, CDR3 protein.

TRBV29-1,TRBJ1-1,CSARMVNTEAFF
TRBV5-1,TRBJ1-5,CASSVQGASNQPQHF
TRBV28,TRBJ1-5,CASSLTGGRQPQHF
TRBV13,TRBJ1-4,CASSLSHTRTRGNEKLFF
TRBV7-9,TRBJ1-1,CASSLFARGRQNTEAFF
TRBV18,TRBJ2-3,CASSLTDTQYF
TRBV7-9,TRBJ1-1,CASSRTANTEAFF
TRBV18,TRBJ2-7,CASSPIDRDNEQYF
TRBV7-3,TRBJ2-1,CASSSGLAGGRANEQFF
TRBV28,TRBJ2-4,CASSLSPWSGGANIQYF
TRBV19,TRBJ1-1,CASSTNGGTEAFF
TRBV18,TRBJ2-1,CASSRGNEQFF
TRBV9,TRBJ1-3,CASSGGVSGNTIYF
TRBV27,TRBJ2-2,CASTPGSHTGELFF
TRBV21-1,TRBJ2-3,CASSKETSDGTDTQYF
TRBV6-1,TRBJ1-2,CASSEPAGGHTYGYTF
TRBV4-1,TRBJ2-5,CASSLGLQETQYF
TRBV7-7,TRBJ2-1,CASSLKGGRVDEQFF
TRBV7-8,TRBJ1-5,CASSLRGQPQHF
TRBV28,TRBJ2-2,CASKGPGPGELFF
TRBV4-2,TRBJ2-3,CASSQGDRAADTQYF
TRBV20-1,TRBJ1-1,CSARSLTGAFF
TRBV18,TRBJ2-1,CASSTAGLYNEQFF
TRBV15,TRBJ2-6,CATSQGAGANVLTF
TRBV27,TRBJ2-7,CASSLGLSGSRSSYEQYF
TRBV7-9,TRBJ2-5,CASSTRGDTLTGTQYF
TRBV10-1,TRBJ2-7,CASGDPGQGFLEQYF
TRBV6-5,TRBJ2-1,CASSYSSLAGDNEQFF
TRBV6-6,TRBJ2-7,CASSYPSSGEQYF
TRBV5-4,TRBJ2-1,CASSTNHEQFF
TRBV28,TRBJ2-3,CASSRQGDSTDTQYF
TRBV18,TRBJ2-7,CASSSKTGVSYEQYF
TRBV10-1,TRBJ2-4,CASSAGGYGNIQYF
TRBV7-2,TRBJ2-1,CASSQQGGLNNEQFF
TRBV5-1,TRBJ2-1,CASSLSSGSYNEQFF
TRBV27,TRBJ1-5,CASSPTGVRPQHF
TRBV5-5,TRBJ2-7,CASSSTSGSLYEQYF
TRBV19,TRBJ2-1,CASRGSGSSYNEQFF
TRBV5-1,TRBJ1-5,CASSPRLKPQHF
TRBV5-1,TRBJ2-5,CASFLAGGETQYF